The clone carrying this TCR beta chain was recorded many times. The antigen remains unidentified. This record belongs to a study of T cell repertoires in cytomegalovirus infection. About the study: Matching HLA type, along with CMV infection, was indicated by public TCR beta signatures.

Notes on the study in general: Dominating the ex vivo response were TCR beta clonotypes that were CMV-specific and HLA-C-restricted. Totalled public TCR beta family frequency picked out people who carried CMV plus the relevant HLA.

The V gene lost 6 bases and the J gene lost 0 bases, with 14 bases spanning the gap. The CDR3 has 16 amino acids. Germline CDR1 is MDHEN and CDR2 is SYDVKM. Via MiXCR, TCRdb re-called the reads, giving one row per CDR3 protein. The table has 150,000 to 200,000 distinct CDR3 sequences, roughly 9% seen once. This sequence originates from a human donor in good health (CMV status not recorded). Some clones in this sample may be carry-over from other donors' samples. The rearrangement links TRBV28 to TRBJ1-4; a possible D gene is TRBD1 (5 bases). The material sequenced was PBMCs. CDR3: CASSYIRGSTNEKLFF. The CDR3 coding sequence is TGTGCCAGCAGCTACATCCGGGGGTCAACTAATGAAAAACTGTTTTTT.